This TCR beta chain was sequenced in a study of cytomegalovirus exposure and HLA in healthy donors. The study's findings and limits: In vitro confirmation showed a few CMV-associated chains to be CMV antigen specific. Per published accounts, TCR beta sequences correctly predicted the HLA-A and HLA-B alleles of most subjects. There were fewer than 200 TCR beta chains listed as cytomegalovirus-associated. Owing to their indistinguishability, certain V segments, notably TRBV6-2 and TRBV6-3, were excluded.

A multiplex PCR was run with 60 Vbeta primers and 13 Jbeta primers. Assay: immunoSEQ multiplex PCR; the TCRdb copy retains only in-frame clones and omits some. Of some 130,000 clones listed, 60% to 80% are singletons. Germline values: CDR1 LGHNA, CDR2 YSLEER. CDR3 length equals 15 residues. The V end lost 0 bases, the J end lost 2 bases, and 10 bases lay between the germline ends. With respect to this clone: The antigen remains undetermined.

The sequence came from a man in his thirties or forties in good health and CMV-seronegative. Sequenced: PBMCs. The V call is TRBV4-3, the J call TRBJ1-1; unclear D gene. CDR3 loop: CASSQDWALNTEAFF. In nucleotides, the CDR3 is TGCGCCAGCAGCCAAGATTGGGCACTTAACACTGAAGCTTTCTTT.